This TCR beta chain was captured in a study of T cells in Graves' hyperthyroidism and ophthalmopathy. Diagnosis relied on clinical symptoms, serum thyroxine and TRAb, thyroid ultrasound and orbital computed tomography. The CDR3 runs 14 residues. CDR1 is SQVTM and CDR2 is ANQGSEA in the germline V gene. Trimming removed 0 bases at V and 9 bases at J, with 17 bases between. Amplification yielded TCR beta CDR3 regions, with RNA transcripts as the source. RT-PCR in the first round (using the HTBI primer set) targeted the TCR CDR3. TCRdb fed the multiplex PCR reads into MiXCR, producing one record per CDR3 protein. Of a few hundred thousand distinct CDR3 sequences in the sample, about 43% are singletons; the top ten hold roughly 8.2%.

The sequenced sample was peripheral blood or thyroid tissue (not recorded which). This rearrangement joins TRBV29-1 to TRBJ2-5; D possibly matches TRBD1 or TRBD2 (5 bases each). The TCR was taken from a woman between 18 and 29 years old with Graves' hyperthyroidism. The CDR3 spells CSVEDRDGNQPQYF. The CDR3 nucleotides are TGCAGCGTTGAAGATCGGGACGGTAATCAGCCCCAGTACTTC.